This TCR beta chain was recorded in a study of blood T cell repertoires in COVID-19. The overall study: Sites in the United States, Italy and Spain provided acute and convalescent COVID-19 samples. In each case, the material was cDNA or gDNA derived from T cells, B-cell-depleted T cells, or PBMCs.

Under the authors' procedure: Cell counts per sample came from amplifying reference gene primers. The table came from immunoSEQ multiplex PCR; TCRdb's copy has only in-frame clones and leaves some out. V and J calls and clone size follow that table, whereas D and trimming were derived from the DNA. In the table there are 200,000 or so clones, about 84% of which are singletons. Seattle researchers signed up patients amid active infection and tracked them longitudinally. V lost 7 bases, J lost 4 bases, and 13 bases lay in between. CDR3 length: 13 residues. Germline V gene sequence: CDR1 LNHDA, CDR2 SQIVND (reference sequence).

The chain has TRBV19 and TRBJ1-2; D perhaps matches TRBD1 (5 bases). The sample taken for sequencing was peripheral blood. The TCR sequence derives from a person aged 65-85 years with COVID-19, enrolled during active disease. The CDR3 DNA is TGTGCCAGTAACAAGGGGTCAGGCTATGGCTACACCTTC. Protein: CASNKGSGYGYTF.